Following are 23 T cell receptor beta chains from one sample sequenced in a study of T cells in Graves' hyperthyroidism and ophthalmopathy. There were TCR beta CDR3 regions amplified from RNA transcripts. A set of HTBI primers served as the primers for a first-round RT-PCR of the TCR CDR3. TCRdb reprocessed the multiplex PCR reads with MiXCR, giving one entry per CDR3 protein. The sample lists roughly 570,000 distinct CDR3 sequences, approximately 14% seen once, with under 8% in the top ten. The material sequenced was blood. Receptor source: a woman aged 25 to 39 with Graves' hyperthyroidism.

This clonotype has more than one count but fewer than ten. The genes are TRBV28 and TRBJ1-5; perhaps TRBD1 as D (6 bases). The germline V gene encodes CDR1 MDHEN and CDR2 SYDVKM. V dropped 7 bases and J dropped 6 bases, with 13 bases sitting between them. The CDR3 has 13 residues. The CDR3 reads CASNVQGTQPQHF. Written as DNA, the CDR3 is TGTGCCAGCAATGTACAGGGCACTCAGCCCCAGCATTTT. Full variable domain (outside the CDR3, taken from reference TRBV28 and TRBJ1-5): DVKVTQSSRYLVKRTGEKVFLECVQDMDHENMFWYRQDPGLGLRLIYFSYDVKMKEKGDIPEGYSVSREKKERFSLILESASTNQTSMYLCASNVQGTQPQHFGDGTRLSIL.

The CDR3 nucleotides read TGCGCCAGCAGTGAAGCGGGACCAAGCACAGATACGCAGTATTTT. This encodes CASSEAGPSTDTQYF. The rearrangement joins TRBV10-1 to TRBJ2-3, with 7 bases fitting TRBD2. The CDR3 extends over 15 amino acids. The trim removed 3 bases at V and 0 bases at J, leaving 3 bases unmatched. Per the germline V gene, CDR1 is WNHNN and CDR2 is SYGVQD (reference sequence).

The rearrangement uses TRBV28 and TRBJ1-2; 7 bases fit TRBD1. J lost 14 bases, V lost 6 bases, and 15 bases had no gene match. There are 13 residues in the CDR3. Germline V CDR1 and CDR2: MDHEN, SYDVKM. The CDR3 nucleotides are TGTGCCAGCAGCACCGGGCAGGGGGATCCTGGGACCTTC. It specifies CASSTGQGDPGTF.

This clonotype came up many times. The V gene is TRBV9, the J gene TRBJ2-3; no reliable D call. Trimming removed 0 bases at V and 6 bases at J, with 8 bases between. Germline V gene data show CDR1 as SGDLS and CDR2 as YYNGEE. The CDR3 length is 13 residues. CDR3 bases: TGTGCCAGCAGCGTAGAGTACATGGATACGCAGTATTTT. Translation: CASSVEYMDTQYF. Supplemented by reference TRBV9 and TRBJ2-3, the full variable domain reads DSGVTQTPKHLITATGQRVTLRCSPRSGDLSVYWYQQSLDQGLQFLIQYYNGEERAKGNILERFSAQQFPDLHSELNLSSLELGDSALYFCASSVEYMDTQYFGPGTRLTVL.

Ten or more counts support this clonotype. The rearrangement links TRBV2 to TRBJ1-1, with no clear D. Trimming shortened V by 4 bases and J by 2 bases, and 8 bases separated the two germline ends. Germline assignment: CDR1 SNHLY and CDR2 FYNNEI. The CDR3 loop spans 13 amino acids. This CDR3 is CASSGSLNTEAFF. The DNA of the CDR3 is TGTGCCAGCAGTGGGTCCCTTAACACTGAAGCTTTCTTT.

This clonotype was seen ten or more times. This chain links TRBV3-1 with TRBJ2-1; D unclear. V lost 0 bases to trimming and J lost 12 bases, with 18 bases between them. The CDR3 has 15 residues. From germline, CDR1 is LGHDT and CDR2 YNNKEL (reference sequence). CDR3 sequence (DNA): TGTGCCAGCAGCCAAGATAGTTCTTTGGCCGGCGGGCAGTTCTTC. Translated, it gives CASSQDSSLAGGQFF.

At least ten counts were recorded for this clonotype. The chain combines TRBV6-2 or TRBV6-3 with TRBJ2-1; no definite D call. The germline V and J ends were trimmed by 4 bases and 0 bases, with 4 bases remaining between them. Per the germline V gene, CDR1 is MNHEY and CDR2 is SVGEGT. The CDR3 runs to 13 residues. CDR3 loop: CASSSNSYNEQFF. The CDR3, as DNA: TGTGCCAGCAGTTCCAACTCCTACAATGAGCAGTTCTTC.

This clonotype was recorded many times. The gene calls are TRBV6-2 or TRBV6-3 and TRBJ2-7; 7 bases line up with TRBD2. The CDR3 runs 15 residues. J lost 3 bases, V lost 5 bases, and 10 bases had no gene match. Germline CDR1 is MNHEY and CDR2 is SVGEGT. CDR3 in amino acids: CASSSRSGRIYEQYF. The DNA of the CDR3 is TGTGCCAGCAGTAGCAGATCCGGGAGGATCTACGAGCAGTACTTC.

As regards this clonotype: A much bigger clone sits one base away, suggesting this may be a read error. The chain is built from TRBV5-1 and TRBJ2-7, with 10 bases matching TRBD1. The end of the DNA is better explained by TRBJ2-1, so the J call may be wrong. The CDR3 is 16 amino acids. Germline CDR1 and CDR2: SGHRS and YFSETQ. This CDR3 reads CASSLPGQGMAYEQFF. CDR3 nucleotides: TGCGCCAGCAGCTTACCGGGACAGGGGATGGCCTACGAGCAGTTCTTC.

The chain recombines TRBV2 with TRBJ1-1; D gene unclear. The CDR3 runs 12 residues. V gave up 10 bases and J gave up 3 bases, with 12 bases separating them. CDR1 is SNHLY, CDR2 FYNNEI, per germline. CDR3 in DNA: TGTGCCACTACCGAAGAGGACACTGAAGCTTTCTTT. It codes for CATTEEDTEAFF.

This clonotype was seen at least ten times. CDR3 DNA: TGCAGCGTTGAAGCGGGAGCCTCGGGCGACGAGCAGTACTTC. The encoded protein is CSVEAGASGDEQYF. This chain links TRBV29-1 with TRBJ2-7; D may be TRBD2 (6 bases). The germline gives CDR1 SQVTM, CDR2 ANQGSEA. CDR3 length equals 14 residues. The ends were cut back, 1 base at V and 5 bases at J, with 15 bases in the middle.

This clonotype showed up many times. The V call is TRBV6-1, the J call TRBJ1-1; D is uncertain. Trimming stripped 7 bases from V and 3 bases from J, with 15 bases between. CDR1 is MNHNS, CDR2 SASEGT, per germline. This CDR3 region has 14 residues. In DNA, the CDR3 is TGTGCCAGCATGAAGGTGGGGTGGGACACTGAAGCTTTCTTT. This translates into CASMKVGWDTEAFF.

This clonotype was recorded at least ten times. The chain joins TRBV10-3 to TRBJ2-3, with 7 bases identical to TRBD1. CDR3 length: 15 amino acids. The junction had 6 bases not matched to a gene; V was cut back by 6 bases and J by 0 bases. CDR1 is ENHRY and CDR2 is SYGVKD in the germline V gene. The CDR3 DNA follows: TGTGCCATCAGAGAGGACAGGACTAGCACAGATACGCAGTATTTT. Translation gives CAIREDRTSTDTQYF.

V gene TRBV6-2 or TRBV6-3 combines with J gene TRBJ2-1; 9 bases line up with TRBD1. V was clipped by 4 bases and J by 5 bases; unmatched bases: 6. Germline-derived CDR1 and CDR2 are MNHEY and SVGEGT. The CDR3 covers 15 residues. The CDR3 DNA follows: TGTGCCAGCAGTTTAGGGACAGGGAGGGACAATGAGCAGTTCTTC. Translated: CASSLGTGRDNEQFF.

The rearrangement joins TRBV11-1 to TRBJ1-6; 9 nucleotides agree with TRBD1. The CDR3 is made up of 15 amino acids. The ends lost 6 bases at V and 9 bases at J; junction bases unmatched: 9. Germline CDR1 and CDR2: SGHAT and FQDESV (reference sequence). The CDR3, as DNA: TGTGCCAGCAGGGCCGGACAGGGGACAATTTCACCCCTCCACTTT. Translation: CASRAGQGTISPLHF.

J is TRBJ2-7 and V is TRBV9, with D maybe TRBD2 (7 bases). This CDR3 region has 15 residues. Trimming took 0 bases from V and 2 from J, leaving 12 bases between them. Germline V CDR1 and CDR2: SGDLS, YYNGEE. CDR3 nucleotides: TGTGCCAGCAGCGTAGATCAGGGGAGGGCCTACGAGCAGTACTTC. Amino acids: CASSVDQGRAYEQYF.

The CDR3 DNA reads TGTGCCAGCAGCAACCCGGACAGGGGGAATGAGCAGTTCTTC. Its translation is CASSNPDRGNEQFF. V usage is TRBV7-9 and J usage is TRBJ2-1; the match to TRBD1 covers 10 bases. Unmatched junction bases numbered 5, after V lost 5 bases and J lost 7 bases. CDR1 and CDR2 from the germline V gene are SEHNR and FQNEAQ (reference sequence). The CDR3 is 14 residues long.

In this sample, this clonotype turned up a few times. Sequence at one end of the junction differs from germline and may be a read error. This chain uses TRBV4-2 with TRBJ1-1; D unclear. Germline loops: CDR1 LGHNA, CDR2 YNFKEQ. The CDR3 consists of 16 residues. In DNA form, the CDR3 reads TGTGCCAGCAGCCCCGGGCAACCCTCGCAGAACACTGAAGCTTCCTTT. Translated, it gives CASSPGQPSQNTEASF.

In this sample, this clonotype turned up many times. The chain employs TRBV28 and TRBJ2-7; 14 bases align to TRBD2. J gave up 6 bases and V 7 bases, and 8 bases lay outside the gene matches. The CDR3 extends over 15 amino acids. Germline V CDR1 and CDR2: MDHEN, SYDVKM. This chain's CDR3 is CASNLGLAGVGEQYF. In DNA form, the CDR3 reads TGTGCCAGCAATCTGGGACTAGCGGGAGTCGGCGAGCAGTACTTC.

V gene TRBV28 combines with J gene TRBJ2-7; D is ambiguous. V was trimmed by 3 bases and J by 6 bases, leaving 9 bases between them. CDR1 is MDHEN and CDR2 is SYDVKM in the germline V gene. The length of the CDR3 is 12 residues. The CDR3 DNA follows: TGTGCCAGCAGTTTCGACATGACCGAGCAGTACTTC. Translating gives CASSFDMTEQYF.

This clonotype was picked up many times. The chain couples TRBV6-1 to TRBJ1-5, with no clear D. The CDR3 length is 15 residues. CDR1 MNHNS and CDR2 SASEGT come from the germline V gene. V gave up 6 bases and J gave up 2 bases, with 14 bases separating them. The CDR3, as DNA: TGTGCCAGCAGCCGCGGGGAGGGAGGCAATCAGCCCCAGCATTTT. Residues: CASSRGEGGNQPQHF.

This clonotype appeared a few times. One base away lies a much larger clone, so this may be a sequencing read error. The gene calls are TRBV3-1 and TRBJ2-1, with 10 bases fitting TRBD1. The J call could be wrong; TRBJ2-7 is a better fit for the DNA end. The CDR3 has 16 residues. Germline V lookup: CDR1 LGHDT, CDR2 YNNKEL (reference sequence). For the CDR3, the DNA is TGTGCCAGCAGCCGAAGAGACAGGGGGCATTACAATGAGCAGTACTTC. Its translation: CASSRRDRGHYNEQYF.

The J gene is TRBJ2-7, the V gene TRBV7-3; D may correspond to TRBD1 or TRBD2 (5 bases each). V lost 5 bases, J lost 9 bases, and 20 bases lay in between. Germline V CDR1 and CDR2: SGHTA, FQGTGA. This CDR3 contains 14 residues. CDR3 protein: CASSPTRGSLGQYF. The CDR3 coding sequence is TGTGCCAGCAGCCCAACTCGGGGCAGCTTGGGGCAGTACTTC.